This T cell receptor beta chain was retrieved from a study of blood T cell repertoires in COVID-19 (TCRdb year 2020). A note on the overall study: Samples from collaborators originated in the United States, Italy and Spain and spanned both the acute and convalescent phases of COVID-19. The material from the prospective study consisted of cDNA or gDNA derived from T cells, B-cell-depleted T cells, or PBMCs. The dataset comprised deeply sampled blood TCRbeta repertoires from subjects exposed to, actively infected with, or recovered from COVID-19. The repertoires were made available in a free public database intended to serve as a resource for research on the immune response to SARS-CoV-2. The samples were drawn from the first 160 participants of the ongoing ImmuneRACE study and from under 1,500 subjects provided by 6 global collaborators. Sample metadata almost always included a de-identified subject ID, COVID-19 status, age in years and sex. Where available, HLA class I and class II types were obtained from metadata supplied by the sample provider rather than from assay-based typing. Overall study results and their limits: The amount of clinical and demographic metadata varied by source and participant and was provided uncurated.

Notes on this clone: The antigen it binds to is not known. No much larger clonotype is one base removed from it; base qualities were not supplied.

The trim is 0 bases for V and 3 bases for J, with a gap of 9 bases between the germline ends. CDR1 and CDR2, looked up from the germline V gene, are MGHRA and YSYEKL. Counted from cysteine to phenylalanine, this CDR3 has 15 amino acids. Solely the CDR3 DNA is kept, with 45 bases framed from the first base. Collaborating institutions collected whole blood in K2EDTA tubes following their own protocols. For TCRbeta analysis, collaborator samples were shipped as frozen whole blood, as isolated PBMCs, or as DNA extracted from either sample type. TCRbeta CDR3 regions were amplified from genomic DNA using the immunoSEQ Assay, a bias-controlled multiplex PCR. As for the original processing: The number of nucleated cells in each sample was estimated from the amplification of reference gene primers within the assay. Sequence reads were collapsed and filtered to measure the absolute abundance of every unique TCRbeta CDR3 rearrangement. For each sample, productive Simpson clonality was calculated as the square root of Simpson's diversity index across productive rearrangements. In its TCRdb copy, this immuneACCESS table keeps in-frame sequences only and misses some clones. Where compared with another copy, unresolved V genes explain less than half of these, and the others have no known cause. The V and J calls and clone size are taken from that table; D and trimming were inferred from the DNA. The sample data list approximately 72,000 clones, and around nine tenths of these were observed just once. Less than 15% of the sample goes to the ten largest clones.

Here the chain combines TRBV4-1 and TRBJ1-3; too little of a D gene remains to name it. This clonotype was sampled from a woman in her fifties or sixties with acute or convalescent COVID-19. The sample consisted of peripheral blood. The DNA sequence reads TGCGCCAGCAGCCAAGATGAGGGTTTTGGAAACACCATATATTTT. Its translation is CASSQDEGFGNTIYF.